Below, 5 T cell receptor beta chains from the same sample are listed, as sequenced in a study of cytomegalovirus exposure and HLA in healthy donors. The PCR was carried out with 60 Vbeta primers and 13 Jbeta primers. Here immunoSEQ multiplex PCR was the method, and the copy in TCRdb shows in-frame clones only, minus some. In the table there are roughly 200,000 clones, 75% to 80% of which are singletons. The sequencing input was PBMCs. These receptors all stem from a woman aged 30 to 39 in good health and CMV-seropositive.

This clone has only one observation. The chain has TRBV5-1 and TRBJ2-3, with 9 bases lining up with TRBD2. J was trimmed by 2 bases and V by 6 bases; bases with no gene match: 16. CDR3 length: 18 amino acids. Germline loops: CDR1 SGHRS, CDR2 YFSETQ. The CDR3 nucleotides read TGCGCCAGCAACCCCCAAGCCAGCATAGCGGGGGCCACAGATACGCAGTATTTT. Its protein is CASNPQASIAGATDTQYF.

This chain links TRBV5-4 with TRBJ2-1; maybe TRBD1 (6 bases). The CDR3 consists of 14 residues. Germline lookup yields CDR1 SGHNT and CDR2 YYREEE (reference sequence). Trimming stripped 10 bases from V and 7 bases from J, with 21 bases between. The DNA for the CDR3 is TGTGCCGCAGGTAACAGGGAAATCCGGAATGAGCAGTTCTTC. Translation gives CAAGNREIRNEQFF.

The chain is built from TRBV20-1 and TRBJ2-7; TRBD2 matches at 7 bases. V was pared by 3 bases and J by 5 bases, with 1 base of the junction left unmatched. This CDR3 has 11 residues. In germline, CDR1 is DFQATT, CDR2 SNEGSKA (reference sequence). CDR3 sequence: CSASRGDEQYF. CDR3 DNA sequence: TGCAGTGCTAGTCGGGGGGACGAGCAGTACTTC.

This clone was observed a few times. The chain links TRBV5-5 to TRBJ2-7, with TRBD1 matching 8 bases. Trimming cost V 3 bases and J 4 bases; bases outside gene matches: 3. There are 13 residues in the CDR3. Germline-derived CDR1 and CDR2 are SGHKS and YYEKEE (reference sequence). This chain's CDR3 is CASSSGGLYEQYF. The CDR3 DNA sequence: TGTGCCAGCAGCTCAGGGGGCCTTTACGAGCAGTACTTC.

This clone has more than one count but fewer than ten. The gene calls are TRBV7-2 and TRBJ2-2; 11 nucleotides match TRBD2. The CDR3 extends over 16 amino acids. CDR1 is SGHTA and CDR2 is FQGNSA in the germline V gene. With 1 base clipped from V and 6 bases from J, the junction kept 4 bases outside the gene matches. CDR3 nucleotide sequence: TGTGCCAGCAGCTTAGGTAGTAGCGGGAGGGCCGGGGAGCTGTTTTTT. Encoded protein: CASSLGSSGRAGELFF.